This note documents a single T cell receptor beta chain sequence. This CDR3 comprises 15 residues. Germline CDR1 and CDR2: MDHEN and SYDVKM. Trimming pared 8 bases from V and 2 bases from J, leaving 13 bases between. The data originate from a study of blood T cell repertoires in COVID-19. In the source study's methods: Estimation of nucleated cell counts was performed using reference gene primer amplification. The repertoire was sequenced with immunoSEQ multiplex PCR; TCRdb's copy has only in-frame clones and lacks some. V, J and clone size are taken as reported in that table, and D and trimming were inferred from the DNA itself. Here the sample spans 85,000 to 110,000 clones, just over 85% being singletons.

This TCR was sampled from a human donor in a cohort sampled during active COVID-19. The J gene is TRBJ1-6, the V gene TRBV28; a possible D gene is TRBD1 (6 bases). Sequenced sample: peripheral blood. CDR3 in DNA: TGTGCCAGCCAAACAGGGAGCGCCTATAATTCACCCCTCCACTTT. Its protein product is CASQTGSAYNSPLHF.